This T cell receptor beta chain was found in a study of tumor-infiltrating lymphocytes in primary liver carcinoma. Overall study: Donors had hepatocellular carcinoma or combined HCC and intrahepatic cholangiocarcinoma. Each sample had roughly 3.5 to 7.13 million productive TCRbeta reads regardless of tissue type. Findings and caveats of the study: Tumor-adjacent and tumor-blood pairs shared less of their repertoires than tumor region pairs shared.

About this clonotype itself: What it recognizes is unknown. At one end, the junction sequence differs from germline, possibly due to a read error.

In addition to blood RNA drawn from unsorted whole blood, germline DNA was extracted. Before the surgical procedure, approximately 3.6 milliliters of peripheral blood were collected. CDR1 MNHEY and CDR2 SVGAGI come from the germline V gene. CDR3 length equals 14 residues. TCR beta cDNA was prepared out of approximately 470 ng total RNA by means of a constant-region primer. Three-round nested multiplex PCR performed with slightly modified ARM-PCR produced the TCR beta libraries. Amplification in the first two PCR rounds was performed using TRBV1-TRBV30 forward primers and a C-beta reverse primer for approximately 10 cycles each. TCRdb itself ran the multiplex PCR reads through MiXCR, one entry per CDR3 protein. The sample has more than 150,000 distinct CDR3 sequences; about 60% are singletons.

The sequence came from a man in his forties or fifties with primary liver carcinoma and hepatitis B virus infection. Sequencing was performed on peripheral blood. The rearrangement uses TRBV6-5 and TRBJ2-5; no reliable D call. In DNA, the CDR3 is TGTGCCATCAGTTACGCAACAATGAAAGAGACCCAGTACTTC. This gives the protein CAISYATMKETQYF.